The 24 T cell receptor beta chains reported below all come from one sample, sequenced in a study of shared clonotypes between healthy human individuals. Assay used: immunoSEQ multiplex PCR; TCRdb lists only in-frame clones, some missing. The sample lists roughly 770,000 clones; 96% were seen once. Naive CD8 isolation took CD45RO-negative cells positively selected for CCR7 and excluded terminally differentiated effector memory CD45RA+ cells. Source material: naive CD8+ T cells sorted from blood. These receptors came from a man under 40 in good health.

This rearrangement joins TRBV5-1 to TRBJ2-7; TRBD2 matches at 11 bases. Trimming cost V 3 bases and J 4 bases; bases outside gene matches: 9. The CDR3 length is 16 residues. Germline CDR1 reads SGHRS; CDR2 reads YFSETQ. CDR3 sequence: CASSSLTSGDDYEQYF. DNA of the CDR3: TGCGCCAGCAGCTCCTTGACTAGCGGGGACGATTACGAGCAGTACTTC.

This clone was recorded only once. The chain has TRBV7-8 and TRBJ1-2, with D tentatively TRBD1 (5 bases). V lost 1 base and J lost 5, with 23 bases in between. Germline CDR1 is SGHVS and CDR2 is FQNEAQ. This CDR3 has 18 residues. In DNA form, the CDR3 reads TGTGCCAGCAGCTTAGACGCCTATACAGAGGGGCCCAGATATGGCTACACCTTC. This translates into CASSLDAYTEGPRYGYTF.

This clone has just one count. The chain combines TRBV9 with TRBJ2-2, with TRBD2 matching over 9 bases. Trimming at V came to 4 bases and at J to 5 bases, leaving 6 bases not matched to a gene. In germline, CDR1 is SGDLS, CDR2 YYNGEE. This CDR3 is built from 15 residues. The CDR3 DNA sequence: TGTGCCAGCAGCCTTAGCGGGAGTAGTACCGGGGAGCTGTTTTTT. Translation: CASSLSGSSTGELFF.

The rearrangement links TRBV14 to TRBJ2-3; 9 bases line up with TRBD1. Germline V CDR1 and CDR2: SGHDN, FVKESK. The CDR3 consists of 16 residues. J was trimmed by 4 bases and V by 5 bases; bases with no gene match: 10. CDR3 nucleotide sequence: TGTGCCAGCAGCTTGCTCCGGGACAGGGTTTCAGATACGCAGTATTTT. Protein: CASSLLRDRVSDTQYF.

The rearrangement joins TRBV4-1 to TRBJ1-4, with no clear D. V dropped 2 bases and J dropped 11 bases, with 15 bases sitting between them. This CDR3 contains 14 residues. Germline V gives CDR1 MGHRA, CDR2 YSYEKL. The chain's CDR3 is CASSQSDFEVKLFF. CDR3 nucleotide sequence: TGCGCCAGCAGCCAATCCGATTTTGAGGTGAAACTGTTTTTT.

The V gene is TRBV18, the J gene TRBJ2-7; TRBD2 agrees at 13 bases. This CDR3 is built from 18 residues. The trim removed 1 base at V and 2 bases at J, leaving 8 bases unmatched. CDR1 is KGHSH and CDR2 is LQKENI in the germline V gene. The CDR3 loop reads CASSPRTSGSASAYEQYF. Written as DNA, the CDR3 is TGTGCCAGCTCACCACGGACTAGCGGGAGCGCTTCGGCCTACGAGCAGTACTTC.

J is TRBJ1-2 and V is TRBV7-9, with D possibly being TRBD1 (5 bases). The CDR3 has 13 amino acids. The germline V and J ends were trimmed by 5 bases and 8 bases, with 15 bases remaining between them. Germline V CDR1 and CDR2: SEHNR, FQNEAQ (reference sequence). The CDR3 bases are TGTGCCAGCAGCCCGGGACTCGATGGGGGCTACACCTTC. Protein sequence: CASSPGLDGGYTF.

V usage is TRBV9 and J usage is TRBJ2-1; 7 bases match TRBD2. The CDR3 loop spans 16 amino acids. Looked up from germline, CDR1 is SGDLS and CDR2 is YYNGEE. The trim removed 2 bases at V and 5 bases at J, leaving 10 bases unmatched. The CDR3 reads CASSVSREGPDNEQFF. The DNA of the CDR3 is TGTGCCAGCAGCGTCTCGAGGGAGGGCCCAGACAATGAGCAGTTCTTC.

V is TRBV7-2 and J is TRBJ1-5, with 8 bases fitting TRBD1. The germline V gene encodes CDR1 SGHTA and CDR2 FQGNSA. V shed 1 base and J 6 bases; nucleotides not matched to a gene: 2. The CDR3 has 14 amino acids. The CDR3 loop reads CASSLDQGAQPQHF. The CDR3 DNA sequence: TGTGCCAGCAGCTTAGATCAGGGGGCTCAGCCCCAGCATTTT.

The chain links TRBV6-4 to TRBJ2-3; the D gene is possibly TRBD1 (6 bases). Germline CDR1 and CDR2: MRHNA and SNTAGT. The V end lost 2 bases, the J end lost 8 bases, and 23 bases lay between the germline ends. This CDR3 spans 17 amino acids. CDR3: CASSDEGEYGISGTQYF. Here the CDR3 DNA reads TGTGCCAGCAGTGACGAGGGGGAGTACGGGATCTCGGGTACGCAGTATTTT.

The V gene is TRBV7-9, the J gene TRBJ2-1; D is ambiguous. The germline V gene has CDR1 SEHNR and CDR2 FQNEAQ (reference sequence). V was trimmed by 2 bases and J by 1 base, leaving 9 bases between them. The CDR3 has 15 amino acids. CDR3 sequence: CASSLLRSSYNEQFF. The CDR3 DNA sequence: TGTGCCAGCAGCTTATTACGGAGTTCCTACAATGAGCAGTTCTTC.

V is TRBV28 and J is TRBJ2-7; D remains ambiguous. V was cut by 4 bases and J by 2 bases, with 15 bases left in between. This CDR3 region has 15 residues. Germline values: CDR1 MDHEN, CDR2 SYDVKM. The CDR3 region is CASSSPGPRPYEQYF. The CDR3 DNA reads as TGTGCCAGCAGTTCCCCGGGCCCACGGCCCTACGAGCAGTACTTC.

Comment on this clone: Different DNA sequences within this sample yield the same CDR3. This sequence joins TRBV4-3 and TRBJ2-1; maybe TRBD2 (5 bases). The germline V gene encodes CDR1 LGHNA and CDR2 YSLEER. Trimming shortened V by 0 bases and J by 4 bases, and 7 bases separated the two germline ends. CDR3 size: 14 residues. The CDR3 DNA sequence: TGCGCCAGCAGCCAAGATGGACTTTACAATGAGCAGTTCTTC. Its translation is CASSQDGLYNEQFF.

The chain combines TRBV11-2 with TRBJ2-5, with D hard to call. In germline, CDR1 is SGHAT, CDR2 FQNNGV. This CDR3 is built from 15 residues. Trimming cost V 2 bases and J 2 bases, with 12 bases left between them. The CDR3 DNA follows: TGTGCCAGCAGCTTATTTTCTTCCGGACAAGAGACCCAGTACTTC. This translates into CASSLFSSGQETQYF.

This chain joins TRBV27 and TRBJ1-2, with 8 nucleotides matching TRBD1. The germline gives CDR1 MNHEY, CDR2 SMNVEV (reference sequence). The CDR3 is 12 amino acids. J lost 8 bases, V lost 6 bases, and 5 bases had no gene match. The CDR3 DNA reads as TGTGCCAGCAGCCCAGGGGGCTTAGGCTACACCTTC. Amino acids: CASSPGGLGYTF.

On this clone: One end of the junction does not line up with germline, which may come from a read error. The V gene is TRBV28, the J gene TRBJ2-1, with 12 bases identical to TRBD2. The CDR3 contains 13 residues. Per germline, CDR1 MDHEN and CDR2 SYDVKM. CDR3 coding DNA: TGTGCCAGCAGTAAGACTAGCGGGAGCCCAAGTCTCTTC. This codes for CASSKTSGSPSLF.

This chain uses TRBV5-1 with TRBJ2-5; TRBD2 aligns across 9 bases. This CDR3 is 16 amino acids long. CDR1 SGHRS and CDR2 YFSETQ come from the germline V gene. V was pared by 3 bases and J by 2 bases, with 8 bases of the junction left unmatched. CDR3 DNA sequence: TGCGCCAGCAGCTCACCCACTACTAGCGGGCAAGAGACCCAGTACTTC. Residues: CASSSPTTSGQETQYF.

The V gene is TRBV27, the J gene TRBJ2-6; TRBD2 matches 7 bases. The ends lost 4 bases at V and 0 bases at J; junction bases unmatched: 9. The CDR3 runs 18 residues. CDR1 MNHEY and CDR2 SMNVEV come from the germline V gene (reference sequence). CDR3 loop: CASSSDRDYLSGANVLTF. Written as DNA, the CDR3 is TGTGCCAGCAGTTCAGACCGGGACTATCTCTCTGGGGCCAACGTCCTGACTTTC.

The V gene is TRBV10-3, the J gene TRBJ2-7; no reliable D call. The CDR3 length is 13 residues. In germline, CDR1 is ENHRY, CDR2 SYGVKD. V dropped 6 bases and J dropped 0 bases, with 9 bases sitting between them. The CDR3: CAISEDRSYEQYF. As DNA, the CDR3 is TGTGCCATCAGCGAGGACCGCTCCTACGAGCAGTACTTC.

The chain employs TRBV28 and TRBJ2-1, with 8 nucleotides matching TRBD2. CDR1 and CDR2 (germline): MDHEN, SYDVKM. The CDR3 spans 16 residues. V lost 6 bases and J lost 4; bases outside the gene matches: 11. In DNA, the CDR3 is TGTGCCAGCAGGTACCTTCGGGGGGGGAATTACAATGAGCAGTTCTTC. This encodes CASRYLRGGNYNEQFF.

J is TRBJ2-1 and V is TRBV5-6, with D possibly matching TRBD2 (6 bases). V lost 5 bases and J 8 bases, leaving 14 bases between the germline ends. Germline V gene data show CDR1 as SGHDT and CDR2 as YYEEEE. CDR3 length: 13 residues. The DNA of the CDR3 is TGTGCCAGCAGATTCGGTGGGGAGGATGAGCAGTTCTTC. As protein: CASRFGGEDEQFF.

V is TRBV7-3 and J is TRBJ2-3, with a possible D match to TRBD2 (6 bases). The CDR3 runs to 15 residues. With 4 bases removed from V and 0 bases from J, the gap between germline ends came to 11 bases. CDR1 and CDR2 from the germline V gene are SGHTA and FQGTGA. The CDR3 sequence is CASSSLAASTDTQYF. CDR3 nucleotides: TGTGCCAGCAGCTCATTAGCGGCTAGCACAGATACGCAGTATTTT. Using reference TRBV7-3 and TRBJ2-3 for the parts outside the CDR3, the full variable domain is GAGVSQTPSNKVTEKGKYVELRCDPISGHTALYWYRQSLGQGPEFLIYFQGTGAADDSGLPNDRFFAVRPEGSVSTLKIQRTERGDSAVYLCASSSLAASTDTQYFGPGTRLTVL.

The V and J genes are TRBV9 and TRBJ2-3; unclear D gene. The CDR3 is made up of 16 amino acids. Trimming pared 4 bases from V and 0 bases from J, leaving 15 bases between. Germline V gene sequence: CDR1 SGDLS, CDR2 YYNGEE. CDR3 sequence reads: CASSPRIQASTDTQYF. CDR3 nucleotide sequence: TGTGCCAGCAGCCCCCGGATTCAGGCTAGCACAGATACGCAGTATTTT.

This clone was observed once. The J gene is TRBJ2-1, the V gene TRBV7-3; TRBD2 aligns across 8 bases. Germline lookup yields CDR1 SGHTA and CDR2 FQGTGA. CDR3 length: 15 amino acids. With 2 bases clipped from V and 0 bases from J, the junction kept 0 bases outside the gene matches. Written as DNA, the CDR3 is TGTGCCAGCAGCTTAGGGACTAGCTCCTACAATGAGCAGTTCTTC. Encoded protein: CASSLGTSSYNEQFF.